The 32 T cell receptor beta chains reported below all come from one sample, sequenced in a study of blood T cell repertoires in COVID-19. Sequenced by immunoSEQ multiplex PCR; TCRdb stores in-frame clones only, minus some. The table lists fewer than 350,000 clones, around 90% of them singletons. Sequencing input: PBMCs or T cells enriched from blood (not recorded which). Receptor source: a woman in her 30s with acute COVID-19.

The rearrangement uses TRBV4-2 and TRBJ2-5, with 11 bases fitting TRBD2. J gave up 5 bases and V 8 bases, and 10 bases lay outside the gene matches. The CDR3 covers 15 residues. Germline V gene lookup returns CDR1 LGHNA and CDR2 YNFKEQ. This CDR3 reads CASRRGTSGGETQYF. CDR3 bases: TGTGCCAGCCGACGAGGGACTAGCGGTGGCGAGACCCAGTACTTC.

V is TRBV28 and J is TRBJ1-2, with 10 bases identical to TRBD1. This CDR3 is 13 amino acids long. With V trimmed by 10 bases and J by 6 bases, 8 bases remained unmatched. Per the germline V gene, CDR1 is MDHEN and CDR2 is SYDVKM. The DNA of the CDR3 is TGTGCCATCAAGACAGGGGGCATGGATGGCTACACCTTC. Encoded protein: CAIKTGGMDGYTF.

The chain links TRBV7-2 to TRBJ1-2; 9 positions match TRBD1. The germline CDR1 and CDR2 sequences are SGHTA and FQGNSA. With V trimmed by 4 bases and J by 5 bases, 11 bases remained unmatched. CDR3 length: 16 amino acids. CDR3 sequence (DNA): TGTGCCAGCAGCTCGCTAGGTTTAGGACAGGGGTATGGCTACACCTTC. Translating it yields CASSSLGLGQGYGYTF.

This clone was seen a handful of times. The gene calls are TRBV7-9 and TRBJ1-1; D uncertain. Germline assignment: CDR1 SEHNR and CDR2 FQNEAQ (reference sequence). Trimming removed 5 bases at V and 4 bases at J, with 14 bases between. The CDR3 loop spans 14 amino acids. CDR3 in DNA: TGTGCCAGCAGCCCGAGGGCACAGAGCACTGAAGCTTTCTTT. It is translated as CASSPRAQSTEAFF.

This chain connects TRBV5-1 to TRBJ1-2, with a possible D match to TRBD1 (6 bases). Germline CDR1 and CDR2: SGHRS and YFSETQ. CDR3 length: 15 residues. The V and J ends lost 4 bases and 3 bases respectively, with 16 bases between them. This CDR3 is CASSQGGVRDYGYTF. DNA of the CDR3: TGCGCCAGCAGCCAAGGGGGTGTAAGGGACTATGGCTACACCTTC.

The chain is built from TRBV3-1 (or the pseudogene TRBV3-2) and TRBJ1-3; TRBD1 matches 9 bases. After removal of 4 bases from V and 4 bases from J, the junction contained 2 bases not matched to a gene. This CDR3 has 14 amino acids. Per the germline V gene, CDR1 is LGHDT and CDR2 is YNNKEL (reference sequence). CDR3 nucleotides: TGTGCCAGCAGCCGGACAGGGGTCGGAAACACCATATATTTT. The encoded protein is CASSRTGVGNTIYF.

This chain joins TRBV19 and TRBJ2-2, with TRBD2 as a possible D gene (5 bases). This CDR3 is 16 amino acids long. Trimming cost V 0 bases and J 2 bases, with 10 bases left between them. The germline V gene encodes CDR1 LNHDA and CDR2 SQIVND (reference sequence). The CDR3 sequence is CASSIEGSANTGELFF. CDR3 DNA: TGTGCCAGTAGTATAGAGGGTAGCGCAAACACCGGGGAGCTGTTTTTT.

The CDR3 loop reads CASSPMDSSYNEQFF. CDR3 DNA: TGCGCCAGCAGCCCGATGGACAGCTCCTACAATGAGCAGTTCTTC. The gene calls are TRBV5-1 and TRBJ2-1; D is possibly TRBD1 (6 bases). The germline V gene has CDR1 SGHRS and CDR2 YFSETQ. This CDR3 is built from 15 residues. The germline V and J ends were trimmed by 4 bases and 0 bases, with 11 bases remaining between them.

The chain couples TRBV27 to TRBJ2-7; no firm D call. Trimming left V 8 bases short and J 7 bases short, with 12 bases between. Germline V gene lookup returns CDR1 MNHEY and CDR2 SMNVEV (reference sequence). The CDR3 sequence is 11 residues long. This CDR3 is CASGMLGEQYF. CDR3 sequence (DNA): TGTGCCAGCGGCATGCTCGGGGAGCAGTACTTC.

This chain links TRBV5-3 with TRBJ1-6; maybe TRBD1 (6 bases). TRBV5-3 qualifies as an ORF whose function is uncertain. The CDR3 runs 15 residues. The germline V and J ends were trimmed by 3 bases and 10 bases, with 17 bases remaining between them. The CDR3 sequence is CARSSRGYGRSPLHF. CDR3 nucleotides: TGTGCCAGAAGCTCCAGGGGATATGGAAGATCACCCCTCCACTTT.

The rearrangement uses TRBV5-4 and TRBJ2-5; 9 bases line up with TRBD2. Germline V gives CDR1 SGHNT, CDR2 YYREEE (reference sequence). V was pared by 4 bases and J by 7 bases, with 17 bases of the junction left unmatched. The CDR3 contains 17 residues. The CDR3, as DNA: TGTGCCAGCAGCCCCCTTGTAGGAGCGGGAGGTGGGGTGACCCAGTACTTC. The encoded protein is CASSPLVGAGGGVTQYF.

The chain joins TRBV13 to TRBJ1-1; the D is unclear. The CDR3 has 13 residues. V lost 0 bases and J lost 8, with 10 bases in between. The germline V gene encodes CDR1 PRHDT and CDR2 FYEKMQ (reference sequence). In DNA form, the CDR3 reads TGTGCCAGCAGCTTAGGGGTTGGCAACGAAGCTTTCTTT. Encoded protein: CASSLGVGNEAFF.

This clone was observed once. The chain carries TRBV2 and TRBJ1-3; D gene unclear. The CDR3 sequence is 16 residues long. CDR1 and CDR2 from the germline V gene are SNHLY and FYNNEI. Trimming removed 1 base from V and 0 bases from J, with 10 bases in between. DNA of the CDR3: TGTGCCAGCAGTGAAGTGTGGAGGGACTCTGGAAACACCATATATTTT. Amino acid sequence: CASSEVWRDSGNTIYF. The entire variable domain, with the rest obtained from reference TRBV2 and TRBJ1-3, is as follows: EPEVTQTPSHQVTQMGQEVILRCVPISNHLYFYWYRQILGQKVEFLVSFYNNEISEKSEIFDDQFSVERPDGSNFTLKIRSTKLEDSAMYFCASSEVWRDSGNTIYFGEGSWLTVV.

J is TRBJ1-5 and V is TRBV19; TRBD1 matches at 8 bases. Looked up from germline, CDR1 is LNHDA and CDR2 is SQIVND (reference sequence). The V segment lost 10 bases and the J segment 2 bases; nucleotides outside the gene matches: 4. This CDR3 has 13 amino acids. This CDR3 reads CATKDRGNQPQHF. The CDR3 region has the DNA TGTGCCACCAAGGACAGGGGCAATCAGCCCCAGCATTTT.

This clone showed up just once. J is TRBJ2-3 and V is TRBV30; D uncertain. This CDR3 contains 14 residues. Per the germline V gene, CDR1 is GTSNPN and CDR2 is SVGIG (reference sequence). The V end was cut by 0 bases, the J end by 6 bases, with 13 bases between. The CDR3 is CAWSVAVRADTQYF. The CDR3 nucleotides are TGTGCCTGGAGTGTAGCTGTAAGAGCCGATACGCAGTATTTT.

This chain uses TRBV9 with TRBJ2-3; 9 bases align to TRBD2. The CDR3 sequence is 16 residues long. The germline V gene encodes CDR1 SGDLS and CDR2 YYNGEE. The J segment lost 0 bases and the V segment lost 4 bases, leaving 6 bases of the junction unmatched. Here the CDR3 reads CASSPTSGFSTDTQYF. The CDR3 DNA follows: TGTGCCAGCAGCCCGACTAGCGGATTTAGCACAGATACGCAGTATTTT.

The gene calls are TRBV7-2 and TRBJ2-1; 7 bases fit TRBD2. V lost 5 bases, J lost 8 bases, and 12 bases stayed unmatched. The CDR3 extends over 15 amino acids. In germline, CDR1 is SGHTA, CDR2 FQGNSA. CDR3 nucleotides: TGTGCCAGCAGCGGTATGGGACCAGCGGGACATGAGCAGTTCTTC. This translates into CASSGMGPAGHEQFF.

This rearrangement joins TRBV3-1 (or the pseudogene TRBV3-2) to TRBJ1-2, with a tentative D call TRBD1 (5 bases). The CDR3 is made up of 15 amino acids. CDR1 is LGHDT and CDR2 is YNNKEL in the germline V gene (reference sequence). Trimming shortened V by 3 bases and J by 3 bases, and 14 bases separated the two germline ends. CDR3 in amino acids: CASSQFADSYYGYTF. DNA of the CDR3: TGTGCCAGCAGCCAGTTTGCAGACAGTTACTATGGCTACACCTTC.

The chain has TRBV7-3 and TRBJ2-1, with TRBD2 matching 10 bases. Looked up from germline, CDR1 is SGHTA and CDR2 is FQGTGA. Trimming took 6 bases from V and 10 from J; bases not matched to a gene: 3. The length of the CDR3 is 12 residues. The CDR3 is CASSSTSGEQFF. CDR3 in DNA: TGTGCCAGCAGTTCGACTAGCGGGGAGCAGTTCTTC.

The chain recombines TRBV28 with TRBJ2-1, with 8 bases identical to TRBD1. The germline V gene encodes CDR1 MDHEN and CDR2 SYDVKM. V lost 6 bases to trimming and J lost 5 bases; unmatched junction nucleotides: 9. The CDR3 spans 15 residues. CDR3 sequence (DNA): TGTGCCAGCAGCAGGACAGGGTTTAAAGACAATGAGCAGTTCTTC. This encodes CASSRTGFKDNEQFF.

V gene TRBV20-1 combines with J gene TRBJ2-3; 10 nucleotides line up with TRBD2. CDR3 length: 17 amino acids. Germline loops: CDR1 DFQATT, CDR2 SNEGSKA (reference sequence). With V trimmed by 3 bases and J by 0 bases, 9 bases remained unmatched. The CDR3 DNA reads TGCAGTGCTAGTAGAAGCGGGAGGGTGAGCAGCACAGATACGCAGTATTTT. This gives the protein CSASRSGRVSSTDTQYF.

This rearrangement joins TRBV5-4 to TRBJ1-1, with D possibly matching TRBD1 (5 bases). The germline V gene encodes CDR1 SGHNT and CDR2 YYREEE (reference sequence). V was shortened by 6 bases and J by 5 bases, with 17 bases between the two germline ends. This CDR3 has 14 amino acids. CDR3 DNA: TGTGCCAGCAACCCGTGGGGCGTGGTGACTGAAGCTTTCTTT. Its protein product is CASNPWGVVTEAFF.

The V gene is TRBV7-3, the J gene TRBJ2-1; TRBD2 is a possible D gene (5 bases). The germline V gene has CDR1 SGHTA and CDR2 FQGTGA. V lost 5 bases and J 0 bases, leaving 17 bases between the germline ends. The CDR3 consists of 17 residues. For the CDR3, the DNA is TGTGCCAGCAGCGAAGGGAGCAGTTTCAGCTCCTACAATGAGCAGTTCTTC. Its protein is CASSEGSSFSSYNEQFF.

The chain is built from TRBV24-1 and TRBJ2-7; TRBD1 agrees at 9 bases. The V and J ends lost 7 bases and 1 base, in that order; junction bases with no gene match: 7. This CDR3 has 15 residues. Per germline, CDR1 KGHDR and CDR2 SFDVKD. CDR3: CATRASGQGSYEQYF. The CDR3 DNA reads as TGTGCCACCAGGGCGTCGGGACAGGGTTCCTACGAGCAGTACTTC.

The J gene is TRBJ2-1, the V gene TRBV25-1, with D possibly being TRBD2 (5 bases). The CDR3 has 14 amino acids. CDR1 is MGHDK and CDR2 is SYGVNS in the germline V gene. Trimming pared 10 bases from V and 2 bases from J, leaving 15 bases between. CDR3: CATEGGSTYNEQFF. For the CDR3, the DNA is TGTGCCACCGAAGGAGGTTCTACCTACAATGAGCAGTTCTTC.

The chain is built from TRBV7-2 and TRBJ2-1, with 13 bases matching TRBD2. The germline V gene encodes CDR1 SGHTA and CDR2 FQGNSA. Trimming at V came to 6 bases and at J to 0 bases, leaving 8 bases not matched to a gene. The CDR3 loop spans 18 amino acids. This CDR3 reads CASSRWTSGRVSYNEQFF. In DNA, the CDR3 is TGTGCCAGCAGTCGATGGACTAGCGGGAGAGTCTCCTACAATGAGCAGTTCTTC.

The J gene is TRBJ2-7, the V gene TRBV28, with D tentatively TRBD1 (6 bases). V dropped 3 bases and J dropped 1 base, with 10 bases sitting between them. The germline V gene encodes CDR1 MDHEN and CDR2 SYDVKM. CDR3 length: 14 amino acids. The CDR3 protein is CASSLAGASYEQYF. CDR3 DNA: TGTGCCAGCAGTTTGGCAGGGGCTTCCTACGAGCAGTACTTC.

In this sample, this clone turned up once. The chain joins TRBV4-1 to TRBJ2-7; 8 nucleotides match TRBD1. Germline-derived CDR1 and CDR2 are MGHRA and YSYEKL. After removal of 4 bases from V and 2 bases from J, the junction contained 4 bases not matched to a gene. This CDR3 has 14 amino acids. CDR3 bases: TGCGCCAGCAGCCCGGGACAGGCCGCCTACGAGCAGTACTTC. This codes for CASSPGQAAYEQYF.

The V call is TRBV28, the J call TRBJ2-2; no clear D. V was cut by 8 bases and J by 4 bases, with 17 bases left in between. This CDR3 is built from 15 residues. Germline-derived CDR1 and CDR2 are MDHEN and SYDVKM. DNA for the CDR3: TGTGCCAGCTCTGTCCCCGTCCCGAGCACCGGGGAGCTGTTTTTT. Translating it yields CASSVPVPSTGELFF.

This clone occurred once. The chain is built from TRBV23-1 and TRBJ2-7; TRBD1 might be the D (5 bases). TRBV23-1 falls under the ORF class, with uncertain function. The V gene lost 3 bases and the J gene lost 3 bases, with 24 bases spanning the gap. The CDR3 has 18 residues. The DNA of the CDR3 is TGCGCCAGCAGTCACAATGTGCCCCCCTCTTTAACAGGCTACGAGCAGTACTTC. This sequence encodes CASSHNVPPSLTGYEQYF.

Turning to this clone: The sample holds other DNA sequences that translate to the same CDR3. The genes are TRBV19 and TRBJ1-5; a possible D gene is TRBD1 (5 bases). CDR1 and CDR2 (germline): LNHDA, SQIVND (reference sequence). Deletions cut 3 bases from V and 2 bases from J, with 11 bases between. The CDR3 length is 15 residues. Written as DNA, the CDR3 is TGTGCCAGTAGTATTCAGGGTGTGGGCAATCAGCCCCAGCATTTT. As protein: CASSIQGVGNQPQHF. The full variable domain, with the rest looked up from reference TRBV19 and TRBJ1-5, is DGGITQSPKYLFRKEGQNVTLSCEQNLNHDAMYWYRQDPGQGLRLIYYSQIVNDFQKGDIAEGYSVSREKKESFPLTVTSAQKNPTAFYLCASSIQGVGNQPQHFGDGTRLSIL.

This chain joins TRBV12-3 or TRBV12-4 and TRBJ2-7; 7 nucleotides line up with TRBD1. V dropped 4 bases and J dropped 4; count of bases not matched to a gene: 1. The CDR3 sequence is 12 residues long. The CDR3 DNA follows: TGTGCCAGCAGTTCACAGGGGTACGAGCAGTACTTC. Its protein product is CASSSQGYEQYF.